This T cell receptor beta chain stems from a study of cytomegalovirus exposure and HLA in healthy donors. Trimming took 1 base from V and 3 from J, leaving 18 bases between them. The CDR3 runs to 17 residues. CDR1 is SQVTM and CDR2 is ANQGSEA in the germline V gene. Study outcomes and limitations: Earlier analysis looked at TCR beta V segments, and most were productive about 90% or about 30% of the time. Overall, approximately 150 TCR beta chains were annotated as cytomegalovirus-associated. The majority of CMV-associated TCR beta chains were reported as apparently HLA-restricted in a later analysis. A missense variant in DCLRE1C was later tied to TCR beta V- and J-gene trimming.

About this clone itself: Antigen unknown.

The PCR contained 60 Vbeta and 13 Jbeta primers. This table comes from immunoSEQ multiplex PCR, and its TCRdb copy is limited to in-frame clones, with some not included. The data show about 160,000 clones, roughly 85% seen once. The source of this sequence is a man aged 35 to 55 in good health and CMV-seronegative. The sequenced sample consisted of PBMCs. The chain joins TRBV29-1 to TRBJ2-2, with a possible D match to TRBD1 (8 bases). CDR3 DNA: TGCAGCGTTGAAGCCCGCGGGGGACAGGCAGACACCGGGGAGCTGTTTTTT. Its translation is CSVEARGGQADTGELFF.